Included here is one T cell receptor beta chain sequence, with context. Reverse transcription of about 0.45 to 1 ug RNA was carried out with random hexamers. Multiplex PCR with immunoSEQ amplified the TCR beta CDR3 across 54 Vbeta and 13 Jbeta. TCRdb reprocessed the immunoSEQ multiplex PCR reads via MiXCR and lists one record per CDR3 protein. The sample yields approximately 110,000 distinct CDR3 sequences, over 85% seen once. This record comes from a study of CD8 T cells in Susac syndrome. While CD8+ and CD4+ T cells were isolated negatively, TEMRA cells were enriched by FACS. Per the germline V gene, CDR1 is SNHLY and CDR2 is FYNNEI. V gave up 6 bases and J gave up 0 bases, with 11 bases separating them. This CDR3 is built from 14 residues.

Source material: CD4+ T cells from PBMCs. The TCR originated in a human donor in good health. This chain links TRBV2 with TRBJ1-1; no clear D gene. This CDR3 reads CASSLLGLNTEAFF. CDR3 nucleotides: TGTGCCAGCAGCCTTCTGGGATTGAACACTGAAGCTTTCTTT.